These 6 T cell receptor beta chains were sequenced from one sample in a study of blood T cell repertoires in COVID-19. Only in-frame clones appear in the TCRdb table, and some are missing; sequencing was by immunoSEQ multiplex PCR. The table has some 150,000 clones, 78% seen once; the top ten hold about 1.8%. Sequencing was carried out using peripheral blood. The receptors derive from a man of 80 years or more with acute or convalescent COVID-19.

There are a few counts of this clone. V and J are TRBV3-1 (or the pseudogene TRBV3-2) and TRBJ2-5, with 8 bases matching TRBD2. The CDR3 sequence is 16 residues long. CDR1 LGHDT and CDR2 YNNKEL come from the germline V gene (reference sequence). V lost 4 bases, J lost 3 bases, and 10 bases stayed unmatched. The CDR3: CASSPNVAGYEETQYF. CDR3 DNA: TGTGCCAGCAGCCCAAACGTAGCGGGGTACGAAGAGACCCAGTACTTC.

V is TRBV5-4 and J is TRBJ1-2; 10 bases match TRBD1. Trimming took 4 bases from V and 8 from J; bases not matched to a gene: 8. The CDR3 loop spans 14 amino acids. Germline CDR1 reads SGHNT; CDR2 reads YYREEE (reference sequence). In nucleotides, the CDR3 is TGTGCCAGCAGCAGGACCGGGACAGGGGAAGGCTACACCTTC. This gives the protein CASSRTGTGEGYTF.

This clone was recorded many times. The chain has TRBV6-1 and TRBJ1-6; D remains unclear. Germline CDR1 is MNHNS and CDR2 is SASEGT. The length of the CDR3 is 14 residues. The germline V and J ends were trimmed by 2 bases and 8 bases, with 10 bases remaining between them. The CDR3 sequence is CASSERIADSPLHF. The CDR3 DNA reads TGTGCCAGCAGTGAAAGGATTGCGGATTCACCCCTCCACTTT.

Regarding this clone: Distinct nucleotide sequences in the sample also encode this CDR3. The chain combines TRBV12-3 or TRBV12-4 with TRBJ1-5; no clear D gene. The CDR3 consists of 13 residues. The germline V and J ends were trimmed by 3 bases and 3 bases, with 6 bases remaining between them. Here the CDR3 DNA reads TGTGCCAGCAGTTTGCGACTCAATCAGCCCCAGCATTTT. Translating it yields CASSLRLNQPQHF.

The CDR3 loop is CASSLVVGRNSPLHF. CDR3 coding DNA: TGTGCCAGCAGCTTGGTAGTGGGCCGGAATTCACCCCTCCACTTT. This chain joins TRBV5-6 and TRBJ1-6; no clear D gene. V lost 0 bases and J lost 7, with 11 bases in between. The CDR3 covers 15 residues. Germline loops: CDR1 SGHDT, CDR2 YYEEEE.

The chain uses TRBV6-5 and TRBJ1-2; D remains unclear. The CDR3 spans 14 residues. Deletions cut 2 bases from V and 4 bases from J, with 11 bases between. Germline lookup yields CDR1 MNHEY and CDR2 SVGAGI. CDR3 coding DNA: TGTGCCAGCAGTTACACGGAGGGCGGCTATGGCTACACCTTC. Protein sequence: CASSYTEGGYGYTF.